This passage covers 24 T cell receptor beta chains from one sample sequenced in a study of blood T cell repertoires in COVID-19. TCRdb keeps only in-frame clones here, not all; method: immunoSEQ multiplex PCR. The repertoire holds more than 95,000 clones, with less than 90% as singletons. Source material: peripheral blood. The receptors here all came from a man aged 65 to 79 who had recovered from COVID-19.

This clone was counted a few times. This rearrangement joins TRBV28 to TRBJ1-5, with D possibly matching TRBD1 (6 bases). CDR1 is MDHEN, CDR2 SYDVKM, per germline. The CDR3 is made up of 17 amino acids. V was trimmed by 2 bases and J by 1 base, leaving 15 bases between them. Written as DNA, the CDR3 is TGTGCCAGCAGTTTACGTCGGTACAGGGCGAGCAATCAGCCCCAGCATTTT. It is translated as CASSLRRYRASNQPQHF.

V gene TRBV5-1 combines with J gene TRBJ2-2, with 14 bases that match TRBD2. Germline V gene sequence: CDR1 SGHRS, CDR2 YFSETQ. CDR3 length equals 16 residues. The junction had 3 bases not matched to a gene; V was cut back by 4 bases and J by 4 bases. DNA of the CDR3: TGCGCCAGCAGCCGGACTAGCGGGAGGTCCACCGGGGAGCTGTTTTTT. Its protein is CASSRTSGRSTGELFF.

This clone was seen just once. The CDR3 here is CASSLRTGRTDTQYF. The CDR3 DNA reads as TGTGCCAGCAGCTTAAGGACAGGGCGCACAGATACGCAGTATTTT. The rearrangement links TRBV11-1 to TRBJ2-3; 8 bases match TRBD1. The CDR3 consists of 15 residues. Germline lookup yields CDR1 SGHAT and CDR2 FQDESV (reference sequence). The V gene end was trimmed by 2 bases and the J gene end by 1 base; junction bases not matched to a gene: 2.

This clone appeared a few times. The V and J genes are TRBV10-3 and TRBJ1-2; 9 nucleotides align to TRBD1. This CDR3 spans 16 amino acids. Germline-derived CDR1 and CDR2 are ENHRY and SYGVKD. The ends lost 0 bases at V and 7 bases at J; junction bases unmatched: 9. CDR3 sequence: CAISESWMDRGSGYTF. The DNA of the CDR3 is TGTGCCATCAGTGAGTCGTGGATGGACAGGGGCTCTGGCTACACCTTC.

This chain joins TRBV7-9 and TRBJ2-2; 8 positions match TRBD1. Trimming cost V 5 bases and J 4 bases; bases outside gene matches: 9. Germline loops: CDR1 SEHNR, CDR2 FQNEAQ (reference sequence). This CDR3 contains 16 residues. CDR3 protein: CASSQGAQQVTGELFF. The CDR3, as DNA: TGTGCCAGCAGCCAGGGGGCCCAACAGGTCACCGGGGAGCTGTTTTTT.

This clone was observed a single time. The J gene is TRBJ1-2, the V gene TRBV9, with D unresolved. CDR3 length equals 12 residues. Trimming took 8 bases from V and 4 from J, leaving 12 bases between them. CDR1 SGDLS and CDR2 YYNGEE come from the germline V gene. The CDR3 region is CASGYYGYGYTF. As DNA, the CDR3 is TGTGCCAGTGGGTACTACGGCTATGGCTACACCTTC.

The chain couples TRBV5-4 to TRBJ2-7, with D perhaps TRBD1 (5 bases). The germline V gene has CDR1 SGHNT and CDR2 YYREEE (reference sequence). The CDR3 sequence is 13 residues long. The V gene lost 4 bases and the J gene lost 3 bases, with 11 bases spanning the gap. The CDR3 DNA follows: TGTGCCAGCAGCCGTGACAGCCTCTACGAGCAGTACTTC. Its translation is CASSRDSLYEQYF.

The rearrangement joins TRBV27 to TRBJ2-7, with TRBD2 matching 7 bases. This CDR3 is 17 amino acids long. CDR1 MNHEY and CDR2 SMNVEV come from the germline V gene (reference sequence). J lost 1 base, V lost 1 base, and 10 bases had no gene match. For the CDR3, the DNA is TGTGCCAGCAGTTTATTATCGGGAGCGGGGCGGTCCTACGAGCAGTACTTC. It encodes CASSLLSGAGRSYEQYF.

The rearrangement uses TRBV30 and TRBJ2-1, with TRBD2 matching 7 bases. The CDR3 is made up of 16 amino acids. The V segment lost 2 bases and the J segment 3 bases; nucleotides outside the gene matches: 10. Per the germline V gene, CDR1 is GTSNPN and CDR2 is SVGIG (reference sequence). For the CDR3, the DNA is TGTGCCTGGAGTAGGGAGACTAGCCGCCTCTACAATGAGCAGTTCTTC. It is translated as CAWSRETSRLYNEQFF.

The V call is TRBV5-1, the J call TRBJ2-5; 7 bases match TRBD1. The germline CDR1 and CDR2 sequences are SGHRS and YFSETQ. The CDR3 spans 15 residues. V was clipped by 0 bases and J by 5 bases; unmatched bases: 7. The CDR3 DNA reads as TGCGCCAGCAGCTTGGCAGGGTCCAGGGGGGAGACCCAGTACTTC. The encoded protein is CASSLAGSRGETQYF.

CDR3 in amino acids: CASSSVAPTYTEAFF. The CDR3 bases are TGTGCCAGCAGTTCCGTAGCGCCCACTTACACTGAAGCTTTCTTT. The J gene is TRBJ1-1, the V gene TRBV6-5; D uncertain. CDR3 length: 15 residues. Per the germline V gene, CDR1 is MNHEY and CDR2 is SVGAGI. The V end was cut by 4 bases, the J end by 3 bases, with 15 bases between.

The chain has TRBV2 and TRBJ2-1; the D gene is possibly TRBD1 (5 bases). Germline V lookup: CDR1 SNHLY, CDR2 FYNNEI. Trimming removed 3 bases at V and 12 bases at J, with 9 bases between. This CDR3 contains 11 residues. CDR3 protein: CASSDRVGQFF. The CDR3 DNA reads as TGTGCCAGCAGTGACAGGGTAGGGCAGTTCTTC.

This clone has a handful of counts. The V and J genes are TRBV28 and TRBJ2-3, with D perhaps matching TRBD1 or TRBD2 (9 bases each). Between the trimmed V and J ends, which lost 5 bases and 3 bases, there was a span of 30 bases. CDR3 length: 20 amino acids. Germline CDR1 and CDR2: MDHEN and SYDVKM. The CDR3 nucleotides read TGTGCCAGCAGTCCCACAGGGGGCCGTGTGGCGGGAGGGCGGACAGATACGCAGTATTTT. Translation: CASSPTGGRVAGGRTDTQYF.

This chain connects TRBV20-1 to TRBJ2-1, with D tentatively TRBD2 (5 bases). V lost 3 bases, J lost 7 bases, and 13 bases lay in between. Germline V gives CDR1 DFQATT, CDR2 SNEGSKA (reference sequence). The CDR3 covers 13 residues. The CDR3 DNA sequence: TGCAGTGCTAGTTCCAGTCCGGGAAATGAGCAGTTCTTC. Translating gives CSASSSPGNEQFF.

The chain recombines TRBV9 with TRBJ1-2; D not resolved. The CDR3 totals 17 residues. With 0 bases removed from V and 5 bases from J, the gap between germline ends came to 20 bases. Germline CDR1 is SGDLS and CDR2 is YYNGEE. CDR3 sequence: CASSVAGGRELLYGYTF. The CDR3, as DNA: TGTGCCAGCAGCGTAGCAGGTGGAAGGGAGTTGCTTTATGGCTACACCTTC.

The V gene is TRBV7-9, the J gene TRBJ1-2; 12 bases are a match to TRBD1. J lost 4 bases, V lost 5 bases, and 5 bases had no gene match. The germline CDR1 and CDR2 sequences are SEHNR and FQNEAQ (reference sequence). CDR3 length: 15 residues. The CDR3 is CASSLKGQGAYGYTF. The CDR3 DNA reads as TGTGCCAGCAGCCTCAAGGGACAGGGGGCCTATGGCTACACCTTC.

The CDR3 sequence: CASSLFSAANTGELFF. CDR3 DNA: TGTGCCAGCAGTTTATTTAGCGCCGCGAACACCGGGGAGCTGTTTTTT. J is TRBJ2-2 and V is TRBV27; perhaps TRBD2 as D (5 bases). Between the trimmed V and J ends, which lost 1 base and 0 bases, there was a span of 9 bases. The length of the CDR3 is 16 residues. From germline, CDR1 is MNHEY and CDR2 SMNVEV (reference sequence).

The V call is TRBV28, the J call TRBJ1-2, with TRBD1 matching 10 bases. V gave up 7 bases and J gave up 7 bases; unmatched junction bases: 9. CDR3 size: 14 residues. Germline lookup yields CDR1 MDHEN and CDR2 SYDVKM. CDR3 in amino acids: CASTYRTGGFGYTF. CDR3 DNA sequence: TGTGCCAGCACTTACCGGACAGGGGGATTTGGCTACACCTTC.

The chain carries TRBV3-1 (or the pseudogene TRBV3-2) and TRBJ2-3; 7 bases match TRBD1. CDR3 length equals 15 residues. Germline values: CDR1 LGHDT, CDR2 YNNKEL (reference sequence). After removal of 8 bases from V and 1 base from J, the junction contained 9 bases not matched to a gene. CDR3 coding DNA: TGTGCCAGCGCAACTCCCGGGACAGGCACAGATACGCAGTATTTT. It yields the protein CASATPGTGTDTQYF.

This sequence joins TRBV28 and TRBJ1-1, with 9 bases aligning to TRBD1. The germline V gene encodes CDR1 MDHEN and CDR2 SYDVKM. The CDR3 has 14 residues. J was trimmed by 5 bases and V by 6 bases; bases with no gene match: 7. The chain's CDR3 is CASSPGQGKTEAFF. The CDR3 DNA is TGTGCCAGCAGCCCGGGACAGGGAAAAACTGAAGCTTTCTTT.

The rearrangement joins TRBV10-3 to TRBJ2-2; TRBD1 might be the D (5 bases). V gave up 0 bases and J gave up 4 bases, with 6 bases separating them. Germline V gene data show CDR1 as ENHRY and CDR2 as SYGVKD. This CDR3 comprises 14 residues. The CDR3 region has the DNA TGTGCCATCAGTGAGTCTGGGGCCACCGGGGAGCTGTTTTTT. Translation gives CAISESGATGELFF.

This sequence joins TRBV7-8 and TRBJ1-5, with 7 bases fitting TRBD1. CDR3 length: 16 amino acids. CDR1 is SGHVS and CDR2 is FQNEAQ in the germline V gene. With V trimmed by 3 bases and J by 7 bases, 12 bases remained unmatched. The DNA for the CDR3 is TGTGCCAGCAGCTTCTTAGAGGGGGCGGTTTTCCAGCCCCAGCATTTT. Its translation: CASSFLEGAVFQPQHF.

The rearrangement links TRBV5-1 to TRBJ2-5; 9 bases are a match to TRBD2. The CDR3 contains 16 residues. The germline V gene encodes CDR1 SGHRS and CDR2 YFSETQ. V gave up 7 bases and J gave up 4 bases; unmatched junction bases: 14. CDR3 region: CASSLAGGMAVETQYF. The CDR3 DNA reads as TGCGCCAGCTCACTTGCGGGGGGGATGGCTGTAGAGACCCAGTACTTC.

The chain uses TRBV30 and TRBJ1-4; no definite D call. Between the trimmed V and J ends, which lost 1 base and 11 bases, there was a span of 17 bases. The CDR3 is made up of 14 amino acids. Germline values: CDR1 GTSNPN, CDR2 SVGIG (reference sequence). CDR3 protein: CAWSGQTSTQKLFF. In DNA, the CDR3 is TGTGCCTGGAGTGGGCAGACTAGCACCCAGAAACTGTTTTTT.